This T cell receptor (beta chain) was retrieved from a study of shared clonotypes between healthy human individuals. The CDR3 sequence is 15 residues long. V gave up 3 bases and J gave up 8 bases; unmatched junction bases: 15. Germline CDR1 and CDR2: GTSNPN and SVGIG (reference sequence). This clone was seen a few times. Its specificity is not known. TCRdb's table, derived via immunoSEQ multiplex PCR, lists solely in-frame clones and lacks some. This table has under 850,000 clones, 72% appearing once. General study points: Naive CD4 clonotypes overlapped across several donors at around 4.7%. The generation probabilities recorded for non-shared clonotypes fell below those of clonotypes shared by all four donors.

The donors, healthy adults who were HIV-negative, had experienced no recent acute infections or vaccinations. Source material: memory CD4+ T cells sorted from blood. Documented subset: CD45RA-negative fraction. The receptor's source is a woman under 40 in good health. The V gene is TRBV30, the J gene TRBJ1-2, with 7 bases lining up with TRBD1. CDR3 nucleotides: TGTGCCTGGAGCGCTAGGACAGGTACTCTGGTGGGCTACACCTTC. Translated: CAWSARTGTLVGYTF.